What follows are 4 T cell receptor beta chains derived from one specimen sequenced in a study of T cell responses to AZD1222 COVID-19 vaccine. Assay used: immunoSEQ multiplex PCR; TCRdb lists only in-frame clones, some missing. The data contain roughly 120,000 clones, roughly 85% of them singletons. Sample: peripheral blood, taken on day 0 of AZD1222 vaccination. All receptors derive from an adult in good health.

The rearrangement links TRBV6-6 to TRBJ1-6; perhaps TRBD1 as D (6 bases). V lost 5 bases and J lost 1, with 15 bases in between. The CDR3 spans 17 residues. Germline loops: CDR1 MNHNY, CDR2 SVGAGI (reference sequence). CDR3 bases: TGTGCCAGCAGTCTCCCGCCGGGGGCGTCCTATAATTCACCCCTCCACTTT. It is translated as CASSLPPGASYNSPLHF.

The chain joins TRBV19 to TRBJ2-1; TRBD1 agrees at 7 bases. Per the germline V gene, CDR1 is LNHDA and CDR2 is SQIVND (reference sequence). The V segment lost 5 bases and the J segment 7 bases; nucleotides outside the gene matches: 2. CDR3 length equals 12 residues. The CDR3 nucleotides read TGTGCCAGTAGTGTACAGGGGAATGAGCAGTTCTTC. It encodes CASSVQGNEQFF.

The chain links TRBV28 to TRBJ1-2, with TRBD1 as a possible D gene (6 bases). V was pared by 7 bases and J by 2 bases, with 8 bases between. Germline CDR1 and CDR2: MDHEN and SYDVKM. The CDR3 consists of 12 residues. The CDR3 region is CASITGNYGYTF. For the CDR3, the DNA is TGTGCCAGCATTACAGGGAACTATGGCTACACCTTC.

The chain employs TRBV4-1 and TRBJ1-4; a possible D gene is TRBD1 (6 bases). This CDR3 is built from 14 residues. Looked up from germline, CDR1 is MGHRA and CDR2 is YSYEKL. V gave up 2 bases and J gave up 7 bases, with 11 bases separating them. DNA for the CDR3: TGCGCCAGCAGCCAAAGGAGGGGGGGTGAAAAACTGTTTTTT. It codes for CASSQRRGGEKLFF.